These T cell receptor beta chains were read from a single sample in a study of blood T cell repertoires in COVID-19. Repertoires were generated with immunoSEQ multiplex PCR, while TCRdb's copy carries only in-frame clones and drops some. Seen here are 100,000 or so clones, around nine tenths observed once, and the top ten hold roughly 3.9%. The sample comprised peripheral blood. The receptors were gathered from a woman between 45 and 65 years old in a cohort sampled during active COVID-19. Both conserved end residues are part of each CDR3. The order of the fields is J gene, V gene, D gene, clone size, CDR3 DNA, CDR3 protein. D genes are given only for firm matches. The size of a clone is reported for some rows only, either as once, few or many, or as a class for expanded clones.

TRBJ1-2,TRBV27,.,.,TGTGCCAGCAGTTTATCCGACCCGAGGTGGGGCTACACCTTC,CASSLSDPRWGYTF
TRBJ2-7,TRBV28,TRBD2,.,TGTGCCAGCAGTTTATTGGGAGGCGGGGGGCAAATCTACGAGCAGTACTTC,CASSLLGGGGQIYEQYF
TRBJ2-1,TRBV5-6,TRBD1,.,TGTGCCAGCAGCAGACCGGGACAGGGGGATCTAGGTAATGAGCAGTTCTTC,CASSRPGQGDLGNEQFF
TRBJ1-5,TRBV12-3/TRBV12-4,.,.,TGTGCCAGCAGTTGGGACAACAATCAGCCCCAGCATTTT,CASSWDNNQPQHF
TRBJ1-6,TRBV3-1/TRBV3-2,.,.,TGTGCCAGCAGCCCCTCGGGGTCCTATAATTCACCCCTCCACTTT,CASSPSGSYNSPLHF
TRBJ2-3,TRBV11-2,TRBD2,.,TGTGCCAGCAGCTCCTTAGCGGGGGGGCGGGATACGCAGTATTTT,CASSSLAGGRDTQYF
TRBJ1-1,TRBV29-1,.,.,TGCAGCGTTCGACAGATACACACTGAAGCTTTCTTT,CSVRQIHTEAFF
TRBJ1-5,TRBV28,.,.,TGTGCCAGCACTCGTCACGGCGGGACTTTTCATAGCAATCAGCCCCAGCATTTT,CASTRHGGTFHSNQPQHF
TRBJ2-1,TRBV5-4,TRBD2,.,TGTGCCAGCAGCTTAGGCGGGAGGGCCGTTGTCGAGCAGTTCTTC,CASSLGGRAVVEQFF
TRBJ2-7,TRBV7-9,.,.,TGTGCCACCTCCGGGTGGGGAGTTGTAGGTTCGAACCTAAAATACGAGCAGTACTTC,CATSGWGVVGSNLKYEQYF
TRBJ2-2,TRBV5-1,TRBD1,.,TGCGCCAGCAGCTTAAGCCGGACAGGGGTAATCACCGGGGAGCTGTTTTTT,CASSLSRTGVITGELFF
TRBJ1-5,TRBV6-1,.,.,TGTGCCAGCAGTGACGTTGCGGGGGTTGGCAATCAGCCCCAGCATTTT,CASSDVAGVGNQPQHF
TRBJ2-7,TRBV24-1,TRBD1,.,TGTGCCACCAGTGATCCCGGGACAGGGGGAGGCTACGAGCAGTACTTC,CATSDPGTGGGYEQYF
TRBJ2-3,TRBV29-1,.,.,TGCAGCGCCCGTCCAGGGGCGGCAGATACGCAGTATTTT,CSARPGAADTQYF
TRBJ1-2,TRBV7-2,TRBD1,once,TGTGCCAGCAGCCCCCGGACAGGGGATGGCTACACCTTC,CASSPRTGDGYTF
TRBJ1-5,TRBV5-4,.,.,TGTGCCAGCAGCCCGGGCAATCAGCCCCAGCATTTT,CASSPGNQPQHF
TRBJ2-7,TRBV5-6,.,.,TGTGCCAGCAGCTTCTTTGCGCAGGGGATAGGCGAGCAGTACTTC,CASSFFAQGIGEQYF
TRBJ1-5,TRBV5-5,.,.,TGTGCCAGCAGCTCTACAGGAAGCAATCAGCCCCAGCATTTT,CASSSTGSNQPQHF
TRBJ1-1,TRBV4-1,.,.,TGCGCCAGCAGCCCCCGCTTGAGTTGGACAGCCAACACTGAAGCTTTCTTT,CASSPRLSWTANTEAFF
TRBJ2-1,TRBV24-1,TRBD2,.,TGTGCCACCAGTGATTTACCCCGGACTAGCGGGATTAATGAGCAGTTCTTC,CATSDLPRTSGINEQFF
TRBJ1-1,TRBV28,TRBD1,.,TGTGCCAGCCCGACCTCGCGGACAGGGGGCTTGGGGGGCACTGAAGCTTTCTTT,CASPTSRTGGLGGTEAFF
TRBJ2-7,TRBV5-1,TRBD1,.,TGCGCCAGCAGCTTGATCGGGGACAGGGCCGACGAGCAGTACTTC,CASSLIGDRADEQYF
TRBJ2-3,TRBV6-5,TRBD1,once,TGTGCCAGCAGTTCTCTGGACAGGGGGATCACAGATACGCAGTATTTT,CASSSLDRGITDTQYF
TRBJ2-5,TRBV6-1,.,.,TGTGCCAGCAGTGAAGGGAGGGTAGCCGAGACCCAGTACTTC,CASSEGRVAETQYF
TRBJ1-1,TRBV28,.,.,TGTGCCAGCAGTTTGTCAGGGTTCCCTGAAGCTTTCTTT,CASSLSGFPEAFF
TRBJ2-7,TRBV5-1,TRBD1,.,TGCGCCAGCGCCTCAGGCTGGGGACAGGTATACTACGAGCAGTACTTC,CASASGWGQVYYEQYF
TRBJ2-7,TRBV5-1,TRBD1,.,TGCGCCAGCAGCAGCCGGGACAGGACCTACGAGCAGTACTTC,CASSSRDRTYEQYF
TRBJ2-1,TRBV23-1,TRBD1,.,TGCGCCAGCAGCCGGGGACAGGGGGTTTACAATGAGCAGTTCTTC,CASSRGQGVYNEQFF
TRBJ2-7,TRBV7-9,TRBD1,.,TGTGCCAGCAGCTCTGGACAGGGGGCGTACGAGCAGTACTTC,CASSSGQGAYEQYF
TRBJ1-5,TRBV27,.,.,TGTGCCAGTGGGGGGGGGTCCAATCAGCCCCAGCATTTT,CASGGGSNQPQHF
TRBJ1-1,TRBV18,TRBD1,.,TGTGCCAGCTCCCCACAGGGGGACACTGAAGCTTTCTTT,CASSPQGDTEAFF
TRBJ2-1,TRBV10-1,TRBD2,.,TGCGCCAGCAGTGACCGCGGGAGGCTAGCAGCGAATGAGCAGTTCTTC,CASSDRGRLAANEQFF
TRBJ2-1,TRBV7-9,.,.,TGTGCCAGCAGCGGCCCAGGAGAGCAGTTCTTC,CASSGPGEQFF
TRBJ1-2,TRBV27,.,.,TGTGCCAGCAGCTGGGCAGCTTCTAACTATGGCTACACCTTC,CASSWAASNYGYTF
TRBJ2-7,TRBV5-1,.,.,TGCGCCAGCAGCCCGCAATCGTCAGGGCTAAGCTACGAGCAGTACTTC,CASSPQSSGLSYEQYF
TRBJ2-1,TRBV28,TRBD2,.,TGTGCCAGCAGTTTTCGGACTAGCGGGAGATATGAGCAGTTCTTC,CASSFRTSGRYEQFF
TRBJ2-1,TRBV19,TRBD2,.,TGTGCCAGTAGTATATCGGCGGGGGTCTCCTACAATGAGCAGTTCTTC,CASSISAGVSYNEQFF
TRBJ1-1,TRBV5-8,TRBD1,.,TGTGCCAGCAGCTTTTATCAGGGGGCGACAAACACTGAAGCTTTCTTT,CASSFYQGATNTEAFF
TRBJ1-1,TRBV19,TRBD1,.,TGTGCCAGTAGTGCACGGACAGGGGTGTGGACTGAAGCTTTCTTT,CASSARTGVWTEAFF
TRBJ2-7,TRBV11-2,TRBD2,.,TGTGCCAGCAGCTCGGGGGGAGGCTCCGCCCACGAGCAGTACTTC,CASSSGGGSAHEQYF
TRBJ2-5,TRBV5-1,.,.,TGCGCCAGCAGCCCTACCCTACAGGGAGCGACCCAGTACTTC,CASSPTLQGATQYF